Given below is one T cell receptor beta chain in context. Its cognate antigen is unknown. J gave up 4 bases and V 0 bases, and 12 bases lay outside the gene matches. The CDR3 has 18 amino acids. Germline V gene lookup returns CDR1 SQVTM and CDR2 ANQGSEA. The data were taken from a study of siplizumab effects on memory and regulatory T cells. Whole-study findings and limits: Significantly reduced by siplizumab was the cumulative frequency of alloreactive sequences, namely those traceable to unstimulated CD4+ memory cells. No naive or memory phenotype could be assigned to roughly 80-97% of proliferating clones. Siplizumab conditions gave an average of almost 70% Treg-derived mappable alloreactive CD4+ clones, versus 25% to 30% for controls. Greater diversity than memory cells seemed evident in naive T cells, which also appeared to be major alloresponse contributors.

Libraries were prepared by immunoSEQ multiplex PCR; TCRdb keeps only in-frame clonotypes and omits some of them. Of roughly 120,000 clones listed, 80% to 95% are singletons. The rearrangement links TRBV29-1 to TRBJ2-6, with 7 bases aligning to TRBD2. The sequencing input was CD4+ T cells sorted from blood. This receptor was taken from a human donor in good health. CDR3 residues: CSVEDVSGLAQGANVLTF. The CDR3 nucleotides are TGCAGCGTTGAAGACGTTAGCGGGTTAGCCCAAGGGGCCAACGTCCTGACTTTC.